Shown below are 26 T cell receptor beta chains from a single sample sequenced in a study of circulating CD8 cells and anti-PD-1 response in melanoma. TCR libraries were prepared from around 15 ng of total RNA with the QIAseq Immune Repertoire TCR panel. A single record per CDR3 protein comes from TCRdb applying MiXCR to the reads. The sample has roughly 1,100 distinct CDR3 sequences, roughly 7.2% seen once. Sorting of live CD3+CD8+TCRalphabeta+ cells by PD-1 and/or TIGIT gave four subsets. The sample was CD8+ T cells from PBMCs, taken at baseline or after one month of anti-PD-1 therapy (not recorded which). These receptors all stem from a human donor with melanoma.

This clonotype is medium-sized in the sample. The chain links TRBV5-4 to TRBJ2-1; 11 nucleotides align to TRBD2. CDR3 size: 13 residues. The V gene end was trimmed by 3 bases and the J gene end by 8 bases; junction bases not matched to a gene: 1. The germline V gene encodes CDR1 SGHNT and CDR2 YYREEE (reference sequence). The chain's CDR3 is CASSWGLADEQFF. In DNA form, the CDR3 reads TGTGCCAGCAGCTGGGGACTAGCGGATGAGCAGTTCTTC.

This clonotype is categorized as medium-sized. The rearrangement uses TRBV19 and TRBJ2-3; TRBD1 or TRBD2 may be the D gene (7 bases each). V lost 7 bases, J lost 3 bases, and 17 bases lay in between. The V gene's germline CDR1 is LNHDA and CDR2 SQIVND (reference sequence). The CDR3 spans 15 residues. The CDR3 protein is CASKDDREGTDTQYF. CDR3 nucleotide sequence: TGTGCCAGTAAGGACGACAGGGAGGGAACAGATACGCAGTATTTT. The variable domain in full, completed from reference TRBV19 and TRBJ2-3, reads DGGITQSPKYLFRKEGQNVTLSCEQNLNHDAMYWYRQDPGQGLRLIYYSQIVNDFQKGDIAEGYSVSREKKESFPLTVTSAQKNPTAFYLCASKDDREGTDTQYFGPGTRLTVL.

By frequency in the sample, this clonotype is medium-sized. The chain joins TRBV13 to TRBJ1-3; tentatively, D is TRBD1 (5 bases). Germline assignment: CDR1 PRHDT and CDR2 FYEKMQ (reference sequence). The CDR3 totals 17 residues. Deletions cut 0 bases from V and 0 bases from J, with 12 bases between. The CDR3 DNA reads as TGTGCCAGCAGCTTAGGCCCGGGGCAGAGCTCTGGAAACACCATATATTTT. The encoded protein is CASSLGPGQSSGNTIYF.

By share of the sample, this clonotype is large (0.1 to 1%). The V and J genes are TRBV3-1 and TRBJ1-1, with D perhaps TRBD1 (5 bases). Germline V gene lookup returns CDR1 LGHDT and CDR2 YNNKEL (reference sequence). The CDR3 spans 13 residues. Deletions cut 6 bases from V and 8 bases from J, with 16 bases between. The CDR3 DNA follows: TGTGCCAGCAGATCCACCGGGACCCCCGAAGCTTTCTTT. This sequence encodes CASRSTGTPEAFF.

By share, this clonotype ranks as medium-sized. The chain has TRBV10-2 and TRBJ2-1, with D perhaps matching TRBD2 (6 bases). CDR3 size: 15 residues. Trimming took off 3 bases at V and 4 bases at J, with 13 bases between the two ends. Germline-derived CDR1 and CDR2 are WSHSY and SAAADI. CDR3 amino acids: CASSDLSGGYNEQFF. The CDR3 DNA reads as TGCGCCAGCAGTGATCTTAGCGGAGGTTACAATGAGCAGTTCTTC.

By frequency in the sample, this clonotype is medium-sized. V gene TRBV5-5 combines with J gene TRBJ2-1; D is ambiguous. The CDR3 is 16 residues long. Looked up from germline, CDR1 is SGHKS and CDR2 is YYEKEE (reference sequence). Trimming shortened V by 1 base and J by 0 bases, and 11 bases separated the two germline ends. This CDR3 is CASSLLAPSSYNEQFF. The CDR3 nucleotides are TGTGCCAGCAGCTTGTTGGCCCCGAGCTCCTACAATGAGCAGTTCTTC.

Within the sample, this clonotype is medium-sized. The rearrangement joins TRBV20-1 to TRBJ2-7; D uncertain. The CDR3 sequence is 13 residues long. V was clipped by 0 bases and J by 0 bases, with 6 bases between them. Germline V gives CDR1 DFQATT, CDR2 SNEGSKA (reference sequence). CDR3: CSAREGGSYEQYF. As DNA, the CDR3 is TGCAGTGCTAGAGAGGGCGGCTCCTACGAGCAGTACTTC.

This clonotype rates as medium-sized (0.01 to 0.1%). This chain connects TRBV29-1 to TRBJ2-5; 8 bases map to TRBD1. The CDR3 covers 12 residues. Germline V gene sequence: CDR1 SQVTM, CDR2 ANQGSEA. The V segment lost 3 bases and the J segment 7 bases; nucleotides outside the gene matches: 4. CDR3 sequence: CSVDDDRGTQYF. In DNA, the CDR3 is TGCAGCGTTGACGATGACAGGGGGACCCAGTACTTC.

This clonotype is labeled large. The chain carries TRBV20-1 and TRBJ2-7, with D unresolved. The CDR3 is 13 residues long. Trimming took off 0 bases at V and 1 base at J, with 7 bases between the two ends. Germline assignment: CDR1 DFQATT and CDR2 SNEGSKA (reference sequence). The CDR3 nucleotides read TGCAGTGCTAGAGATCAATCTTCCTACGAGCAGTACTTC. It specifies CSARDQSSYEQYF.

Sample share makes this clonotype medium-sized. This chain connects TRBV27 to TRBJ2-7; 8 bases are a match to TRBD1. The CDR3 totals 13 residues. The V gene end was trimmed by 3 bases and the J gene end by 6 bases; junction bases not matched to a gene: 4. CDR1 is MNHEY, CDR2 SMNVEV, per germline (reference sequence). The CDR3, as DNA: TGTGCCAGCAGTTTGGCAGGGGGCTCCGAGCAGTACTTC. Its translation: CASSLAGGSEQYF.

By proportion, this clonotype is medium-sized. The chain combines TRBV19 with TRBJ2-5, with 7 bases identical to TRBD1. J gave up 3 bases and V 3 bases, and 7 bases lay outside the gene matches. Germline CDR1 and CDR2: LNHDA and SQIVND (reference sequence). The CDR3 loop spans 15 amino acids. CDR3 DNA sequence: TGTGCCAGTAGTATTCCGGGACAGATGGAAGAGACCCAGTACTTC. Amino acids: CASSIPGQMEETQYF.

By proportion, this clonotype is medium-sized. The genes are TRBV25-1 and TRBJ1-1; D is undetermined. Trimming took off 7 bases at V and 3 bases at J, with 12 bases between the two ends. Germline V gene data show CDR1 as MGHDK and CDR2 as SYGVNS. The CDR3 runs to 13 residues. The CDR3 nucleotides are TGTGCCAGCAAGTCCGAGGAGGACACTGAAGCTTTCTTT. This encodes CASKSEEDTEAFF.

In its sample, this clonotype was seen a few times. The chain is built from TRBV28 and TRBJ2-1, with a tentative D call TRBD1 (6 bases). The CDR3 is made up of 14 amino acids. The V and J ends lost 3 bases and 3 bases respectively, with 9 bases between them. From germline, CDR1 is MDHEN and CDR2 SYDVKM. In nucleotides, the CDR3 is TGTGCCAGCAGTTTTGAAGGGGGCTACAATGAGCAGTTCTTC. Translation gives CASSFEGGYNEQFF.

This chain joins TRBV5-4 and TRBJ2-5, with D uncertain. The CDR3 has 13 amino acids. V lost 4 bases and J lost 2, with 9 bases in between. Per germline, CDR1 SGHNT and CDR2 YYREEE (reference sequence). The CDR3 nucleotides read TGTGCCAGCAGCCCTGACACGCAAGAGACCCAGTACTTC. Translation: CASSPDTQETQYF.

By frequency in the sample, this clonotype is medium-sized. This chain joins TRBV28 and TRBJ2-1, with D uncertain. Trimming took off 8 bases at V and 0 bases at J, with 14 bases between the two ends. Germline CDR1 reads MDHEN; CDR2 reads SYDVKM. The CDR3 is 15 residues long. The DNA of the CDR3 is TGTGCCAGCTCACCCTACTCGAGCTCCTACAATGAGCAGTTCTTC. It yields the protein CASSPYSSSYNEQFF.

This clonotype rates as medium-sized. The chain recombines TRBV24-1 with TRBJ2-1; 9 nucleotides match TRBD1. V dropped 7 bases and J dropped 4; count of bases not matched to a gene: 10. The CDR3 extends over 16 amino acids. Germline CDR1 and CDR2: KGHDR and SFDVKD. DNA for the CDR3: TGTGCCACCAGGAGCGGAGGGGACAGGGTATACAATGAGCAGTTCTTC. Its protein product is CATRSGGDRVYNEQFF.

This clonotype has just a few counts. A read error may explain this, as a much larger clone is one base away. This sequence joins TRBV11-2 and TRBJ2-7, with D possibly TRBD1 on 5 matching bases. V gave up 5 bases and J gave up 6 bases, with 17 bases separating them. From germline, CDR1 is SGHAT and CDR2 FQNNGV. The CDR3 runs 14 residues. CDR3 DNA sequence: TGTGCCAGCAGCCACGCCCGGGCAGGGCGCGAGCAGTACTTC. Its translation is CASSHARAGREQYF.

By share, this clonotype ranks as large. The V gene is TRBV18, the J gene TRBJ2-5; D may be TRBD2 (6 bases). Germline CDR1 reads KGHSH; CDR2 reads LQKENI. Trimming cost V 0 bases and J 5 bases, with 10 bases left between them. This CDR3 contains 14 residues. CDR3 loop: CASSPPGGEETQYF. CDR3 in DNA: TGTGCCAGCTCACCACCGGGGGGAGAGGAGACCCAGTACTTC.

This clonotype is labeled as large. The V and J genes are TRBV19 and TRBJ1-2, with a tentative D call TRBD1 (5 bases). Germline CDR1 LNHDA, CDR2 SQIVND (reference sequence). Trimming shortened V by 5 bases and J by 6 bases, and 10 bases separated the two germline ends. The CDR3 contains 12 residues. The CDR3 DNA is TGTGCCAGTAGTTGGGGGACCGATGGCTACACCTTC. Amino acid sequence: CASSWGTDGYTF.

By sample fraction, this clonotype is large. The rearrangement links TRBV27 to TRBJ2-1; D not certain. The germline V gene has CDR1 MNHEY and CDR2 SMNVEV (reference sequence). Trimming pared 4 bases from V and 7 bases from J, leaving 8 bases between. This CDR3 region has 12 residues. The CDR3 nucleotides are TGTGCCAGCAGTTACCGTGGAAATGAGCAGTTCTTC. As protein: CASSYRGNEQFF.

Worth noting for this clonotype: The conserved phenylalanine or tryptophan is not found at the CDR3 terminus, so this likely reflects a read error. The CDR3 loop reads CASNIGSFEQFL. In DNA, the CDR3 is TGTGCCAGTAATATAGGAAGCTTTGAGCAGTTCCTC. The V and J genes are TRBV19 and TRBJ2-1; D is ambiguous. From germline, CDR1 is LNHDA and CDR2 SQIVND (reference sequence). This CDR3 region has 12 residues.

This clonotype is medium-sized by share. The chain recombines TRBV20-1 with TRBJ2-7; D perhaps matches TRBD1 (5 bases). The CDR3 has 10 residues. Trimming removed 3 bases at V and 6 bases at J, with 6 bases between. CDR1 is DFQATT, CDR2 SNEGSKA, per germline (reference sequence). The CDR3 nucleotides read TGCAGTGCTAGCAGGGCCGAGCAGTACTTC. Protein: CSASRAEQYF.

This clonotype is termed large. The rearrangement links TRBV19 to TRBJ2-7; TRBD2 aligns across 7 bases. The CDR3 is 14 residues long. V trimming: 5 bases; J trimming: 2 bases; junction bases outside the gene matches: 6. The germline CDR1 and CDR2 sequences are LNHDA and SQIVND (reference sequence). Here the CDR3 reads CASSPGGGPYEQYF. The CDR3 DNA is TGTGCCAGTAGTCCTGGCGGGGGACCCTACGAGCAGTACTTC.

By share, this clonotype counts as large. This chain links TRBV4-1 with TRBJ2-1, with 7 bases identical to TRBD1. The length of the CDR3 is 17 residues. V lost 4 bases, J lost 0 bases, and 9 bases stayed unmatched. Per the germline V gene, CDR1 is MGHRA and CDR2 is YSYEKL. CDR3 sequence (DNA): TGCGCCAGCAGCCGGATCGACAGGGACAGCTCCTACAATGAGCAGTTCTTC. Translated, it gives CASSRIDRDSSYNEQFF.

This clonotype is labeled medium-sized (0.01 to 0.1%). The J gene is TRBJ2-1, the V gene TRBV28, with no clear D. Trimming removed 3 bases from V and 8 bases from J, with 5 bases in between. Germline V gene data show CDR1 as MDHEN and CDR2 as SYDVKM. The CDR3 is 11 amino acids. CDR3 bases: TGTGCCAGCAGTTTCATCCATGAGCAGTTCTTC. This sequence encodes CASSFIHEQFF.

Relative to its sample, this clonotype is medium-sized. CDR3 residues: CASSQDTSGGLKTQYF. CDR3 nucleotide sequence: TGTGCCAGCAGCCAAGATACTAGCGGGGGGCTAAAGACCCAGTACTTC. The chain recombines TRBV4-2 with TRBJ2-5; 12 nucleotides agree with TRBD2. Germline V gene lookup returns CDR1 LGHNA and CDR2 YNFKEQ. CDR3 size: 16 residues. V dropped 0 bases and J dropped 6; count of bases not matched to a gene: 5.